This TCR beta chain was sequenced during a study of a mutant IDH1 vaccine in newly diagnosed glioma. Across the whole study: Of the patients given treatment, approximately 60% were male and approximately 38% were female, and a mean age of about 44 years was recorded. Before enrollment, the patients had been treated with radiotherapy alone, temozolomide alone, or both together. Most of them had received both.

Broader study findings: Vaccine-induced immune responses occurred in 93.3% of patients.

Regarding this clone: Its antigen is not identified.

Time point described: week 47, end of study. Each dose of the vaccine consisted of 300 ug of mutant IDH1 20-mer peptide, with topical imiquimod. Vaccination of patients was performed eight times, in weeks 1, 3, 5, 7, 11, 15, 19 and 23. Clones were sequenced by immunoSEQ multiplex PCR, and TCRdb holds only the in-frame ones, with some missing. The table has tens of thousands of clones, roughly four fifths seen once; the top ten hold 3.5% to 4.5%. This CDR3 comprises 12 residues. Germline values: CDR1 SGHVS, CDR2 FNYEAQ. V dropped 4 bases and J dropped 2 bases, with 3 bases sitting between them. The receptor was isolated from a man aged 25-45 years with glioma. Sequencing used PBMCs, obtained from a glioma patient whose treatment included an IDH1 peptide vaccine. V and J are TRBV7-6 and TRBJ2-1; no reliable D call. CDR3 nucleotide sequence: TGTGCCAGCAGCTCGACCTACAATGAGCAGTTCTTC. It specifies CASSSTYNEQFF.